Listed below are T cell receptor beta chains from one sample, sequenced in a study of CD4 T cells in relation to SARS-CoV-2 and coronaviruses. Using immunoSEQ multiplex PCR, the repertoire was profiled, and TCRdb retains in-frame clones only, with some absent. The sample lists over 15,000 clones, about 80% seen once, with around 28% in the top ten. No antigens are known for them. The source material was CD4+ T cells from PBMCs, cultured in vitro. The origin of the receptors is a human donor in good health. The CDR3 runs from the conserved cysteine through the conserved F or W. A D gene is named only where the DNA matches it firmly. Only part of the rows carry a size: once, few, many, or a class if the clone is expanded.

CDR3 length: 15
D gene: NA
clone size: NA
J gene: TRBJ1-1
V gene: TRBV19
CDR3 protein: CASRYKGGQTTEAFF
CDR3 DNA: TGTGCCAGTAGGTATAAGGGAGGACAGACCACTGAAGCTTTCTTT

CDR3 length: 16
D gene: NA
clone size: NA
J gene: TRBJ1-5
V gene: TRBV5-6
CDR3 protein: CASSLVSGGARQPQHF
CDR3 DNA: TGTGCCAGCAGCTTGGTTTCCGGGGGCGCGAGGCAGCCCCAGCATTTT

CDR3 length: 16
D gene: NA
clone size: NA
J gene: TRBJ1-4
V gene: TRBV18
CDR3 protein: CASYRDLKGGNEKLFF
CDR3 DNA: TGTGCCAGCTATCGAGACTTAAAGGGGGGGAATGAAAAACTGTTTTTT

CDR3 length: 14
D gene: NA
clone size: NA
J gene: TRBJ1-1
V gene: TRBV7-9
CDR3 protein: CASSEGQGYTEAFF
CDR3 DNA: TGTGCCAGCAGCGAGGGTCAGGGCTACACTGAAGCTTTCTTT

CDR3 length: 15
D gene: NA
clone size: NA
J gene: TRBJ2-7
V gene: TRBV11-3
CDR3 protein: CASSTEPGFSYEQYF
CDR3 DNA: TGTGCCAGCAGCACCGAGCCGGGGTTCTCCTACGAGCAGTACTTC

CDR3 length: 13
D gene: TRBD1
clone size: few
J gene: TRBJ2-7
V gene: TRBV18
CDR3 protein: CASSADRAYEQYF
CDR3 DNA: TGTGCCAGCTCAGCCGACAGGGCCTACGAGCAGTACTTC

CDR3 length: 15
D gene: NA
clone size: NA
J gene: TRBJ1-5
V gene: TRBV19
CDR3 protein: CASLGWGLSNQPQHF
CDR3 DNA: TGTGCCAGTCTAGGGTGGGGGCTTAGCAATCAGCCCCAGCATTTT

CDR3 length: 12
D gene: NA
clone size: NA
J gene: TRBJ1-5
V gene: TRBV2
CDR3 protein: CASSPTDQPQHF
CDR3 DNA: TGTGCCAGCAGCCCGACGGATCAGCCCCAGCATTTT

CDR3 length: 14
D gene: NA
clone size: NA
J gene: TRBJ2-2
V gene: TRBV2
CDR3 protein: CASRDTSNTGELFF
CDR3 DNA: TGTGCCAGCAGGGACACCTCGAACACCGGGGAGCTGTTTTTT

CDR3 length: 15
D gene: NA
clone size: NA
J gene: TRBJ2-7
V gene: TRBV18
CDR3 protein: CASSPAGTPGVEQYF
CDR3 DNA: TGTGCCAGCTCACCCGCCGGGACACCGGGGGTCGAGCAGTACTTC

CDR3 length: 16
D gene: TRBD2
clone size: NA
J gene: TRBJ2-5
V gene: TRBV5-1
CDR3 protein: CASSLEGSGMEETQYF
CDR3 DNA: TGCGCCAGCAGCTTAGAGGGTAGCGGGATGGAAGAGACCCAGTACTTC

CDR3 length: 17
D gene: TRBD2
clone size: NA
J gene: TRBJ2-3
V gene: TRBV5-1
CDR3 protein: CASSIAITSGSTDTQYF
CDR3 DNA: TGCGCCAGCAGCATTGCTATCACTAGCGGGAGCACAGATACGCAGTATTTT

CDR3 length: 17
D gene: TRBD1
clone size: NA
J gene: TRBJ1-5
V gene: TRBV18
CDR3 protein: CASSPRQGANLNQPQHF
CDR3 DNA: TGTGCCAGCTCACCACGACAGGGGGCGAACTTAAATCAGCCCCAGCATTTT

CDR3 length: 13
D gene: NA
clone size: NA
J gene: TRBJ2-7
V gene: TRBV5-1
CDR3 protein: CASMSLLDAEQYF
CDR3 DNA: TGCGCCAGCATGAGCCTGCTGGACGCCGAGCAGTACTTC

CDR3 length: 16
D gene: NA
clone size: few
J gene: TRBJ2-1
V gene: TRBV5-5
CDR3 protein: CASSLAPRPDYNEQFF
CDR3 DNA: TGTGCCAGCAGCTTGGCCCCACGACCCGACTACAATGAGCAGTTCTTC

CDR3 length: 12
D gene: TRBD1
clone size: NA
J gene: TRBJ1-5
V gene: TRBV19
CDR3 protein: CASTGGHQPQHF
CDR3 DNA: TGTGCCAGTACAGGGGGGCATCAGCCCCAGCATTTT

CDR3 length: 15
D gene: TRBD1
clone size: few
J gene: TRBJ1-6
V gene: TRBV3-1/TRBV3-2
CDR3 protein: CASSHSTGPNSPLHF
CDR3 DNA: TGTGCCAGCAGCCACTCGACAGGGCCGAATTCACCCCTCCACTTT

CDR3 length: 15
D gene: TRBD1
clone size: NA
J gene: TRBJ2-7
V gene: TRBV14
CDR3 protein: CASSGRTGAVYEQYF
CDR3 DNA: TGTGCCAGCAGCGGACGGACAGGGGCGGTTTACGAGCAGTACTTC

CDR3 length: 14
D gene: TRBD1
clone size: NA
J gene: TRBJ2-7
V gene: TRBV18
CDR3 protein: CASSGTGSNYEQYF
CDR3 DNA: TGTGCCAGCTCGGGGACAGGATCAAACTACGAGCAGTACTTC

CDR3 length: 15
D gene: NA
clone size: NA
J gene: TRBJ2-1
V gene: TRBV9
CDR3 protein: CASSVVWRDYNEQFF
CDR3 DNA: TGTGCCAGCAGCGTAGTGTGGCGGGACTACAATGAGCAGTTCTTC

CDR3 length: 11
D gene: NA
clone size: NA
J gene: TRBJ1-1
V gene: TRBV10-3
CDR3 protein: CAISAGTEAFF
CDR3 DNA: TGTGCCATCAGTGCGGGCACTGAAGCTTTCTTT

CDR3 length: 16
D gene: NA
clone size: NA
J gene: TRBJ2-3
V gene: TRBV6-1
CDR3 protein: CASSGPHRIGTDTQYF
CDR3 DNA: TGTGCCAGCAGTGGCCCCCACCGGATAGGCACGGATACGCAGTATTTT

CDR3 length: 12
D gene: TRBD1
clone size: NA
J gene: TRBJ1-5
V gene: TRBV30
CDR3 protein: CAWSEGAQPQHF
CDR3 DNA: TGTGCCTGGAGTGAGGGGGCACAGCCCCAGCATTTT

CDR3 length: 18
D gene: TRBD1
clone size: NA
J gene: TRBJ2-6
V gene: TRBV7-8
CDR3 protein: CASSLIQGAQTGANVLTF
CDR3 DNA: TGTGCCAGCAGCTTAATTCAGGGGGCGCAAACCGGGGCCAACGTCCTGACTTTC

CDR3 length: 14
D gene: NA
clone size: NA
J gene: TRBJ2-7
V gene: TRBV5-5
CDR3 protein: CASSPAGNSYEQYF
CDR3 DNA: TGTGCCAGCAGCCCGGCGGGGAACTCCTACGAGCAGTACTTC

CDR3 length: 14
D gene: TRBD2
clone size: large
J gene: TRBJ2-7
V gene: TRBV5-1
CDR3 protein: CASSLAVRTYEQYF
CDR3 DNA: TGCGCCAGCAGCCTAGCGGTTAGGACCTACGAGCAGTACTTC

CDR3 length: 11
D gene: TRBD2
clone size: NA
J gene: TRBJ2-1
V gene: TRBV19
CDR3 protein: CASGRGNEQFF
CDR3 DNA: TGTGCCAGCGGGAGGGGCAATGAGCAGTTCTTC

CDR3 length: 16
D gene: NA
clone size: few
J gene: TRBJ2-1
V gene: TRBV20-1
CDR3 protein: CSASLQGGLGGNEQFF
CDR3 DNA: TGCAGTGCTAGTTTGCAGGGAGGCCTAGGTGGCAATGAGCAGTTCTTC

CDR3 length: 12
D gene: NA
clone size: NA
J gene: TRBJ1-5
V gene: TRBV6-6
CDR3 protein: CATQLSNQPQHF
CDR3 DNA: TGTGCCACTCAGTTGAGCAATCAGCCCCAGCATTTT

CDR3 length: 17
D gene: TRBD2
clone size: NA
J gene: TRBJ2-3
V gene: TRBV7-8
CDR3 protein: CASSPIGGLADTDTQYF
CDR3 DNA: TGTGCCAGCAGCCCCATAGGGGGACTAGCGGACACAGATACGCAGTATTTT

CDR3 length: 15
D gene: NA
clone size: NA
J gene: TRBJ1-4
V gene: TRBV6-5
CDR3 protein: CASSQRLGTNEKLFF
CDR3 DNA: TGTGCCAGCAGTCAACGTCTTGGGACTAATGAAAAACTGTTTTTT

CDR3 length: 16
D gene: NA
clone size: NA
J gene: TRBJ1-1
V gene: TRBV24-1
CDR3 protein: CATSDERGGGPTEAFF
CDR3 DNA: TGTGCCACCAGTGACGAACGCGGGGGTGGCCCAACTGAAGCTTTCTTT

CDR3 length: 17
D gene: TRBD2
clone size: NA
J gene: TRBJ2-3
V gene: TRBV30
CDR3 protein: CACPTGPPSGNTDTQYF
CDR3 DNA: TGTGCCTGTCCCACAGGCCCTCCTAGCGGTAACACAGATACGCAGTATTTT

CDR3 length: 16
D gene: TRBD1
clone size: NA
J gene: TRBJ1-2
V gene: TRBV4-1
CDR3 protein: CASSQRTTDRGQGYTF
CDR3 DNA: TGCGCCAGCAGCCAGCGGACAACGGACAGGGGGCAAGGCTACACCTTC

CDR3 length: 11
D gene: NA
clone size: NA
J gene: TRBJ2-5
V gene: TRBV6-4
CDR3 protein: CASSAPETQYF
CDR3 DNA: TGTGCCAGCAGTGCCCCTGAGACCCAGTACTTC

CDR3 length: 14
D gene: NA
clone size: NA
J gene: TRBJ2-5
V gene: TRBV10-3
CDR3 protein: CAISSREGEETQYF
CDR3 DNA: TGTGCCATCAGCTCCCGAGAAGGGGAAGAGACCCAGTACTTC

CDR3 length: 16
D gene: TRBD2
clone size: NA
J gene: TRBJ2-1
V gene: TRBV24-1
CDR3 protein: CATSDFRAGGYNEQFF
CDR3 DNA: TGTGCCACCAGTGATTTTCGAGCGGGGGGGTACAATGAGCAGTTCTTC

CDR3 length: 14
D gene: NA
clone size: NA
J gene: TRBJ2-5
V gene: TRBV27
CDR3 protein: CASSLSFLGETQYF
CDR3 DNA: TGTGCCAGCAGTTTATCTTTCCTTGGGGAGACCCAGTACTTC

CDR3 length: 13
D gene: NA
clone size: NA
J gene: TRBJ1-5
V gene: TRBV6-1
CDR3 protein: CASSEESGTKKHF
CDR3 DNA: TGTGCCAGCAGTGAAGAATCCGGGACGAAGAAGCATTTT

CDR3 length: 17
D gene: NA
clone size: few
J gene: TRBJ2-1
V gene: TRBV3-1/TRBV3-2
CDR3 protein: CASSQYGRTQQNNEQFF
CDR3 DNA: TGTGCCAGCAGCCAATACGGGCGGACCCAGCAAAACAATGAGCAGTTCTTC

CDR3 length: 13
D gene: NA
clone size: few
J gene: TRBJ1-5
V gene: TRBV2
CDR3 protein: CASGSGSNQPQHF
CDR3 DNA: TGTGCCAGCGGCTCAGGGTCCAATCAGCCCCAGCATTTT

CDR3 length: 16
D gene: TRBD2
clone size: NA
J gene: TRBJ2-5
V gene: TRBV18
CDR3 protein: CASSPRDNSRGVTQYF
CDR3 DNA: TGTGCCAGCTCACCACGAGACAATTCCCGGGGGGTGACCCAGTACTTC

CDR3 length: 16
D gene: TRBD2
clone size: few
J gene: TRBJ2-7
V gene: TRBV11-2
CDR3 protein: CASSLPVGSGSYEQYF
CDR3 DNA: TGTGCCAGCAGCTTACCGGTTGGTAGCGGGAGTTACGAGCAGTACTTC

CDR3 length: 14
D gene: NA
clone size: NA
J gene: TRBJ2-2
V gene: TRBV7-9
CDR3 protein: CASSPPLWTGELFF
CDR3 DNA: TGTGCCAGCAGCCCGCCCCTTTGGACCGGGGAGCTGTTTTTT

CDR3 length: 16
D gene: TRBD2
clone size: NA
J gene: TRBJ2-7
V gene: TRBV4-1
CDR3 protein: CASSQLLGGRRNEQYF
CDR3 DNA: TGCGCCAGCAGCCAACTACTAGGCGGGAGGAGGAACGAGCAGTACTTC

CDR3 length: 14
D gene: NA
clone size: NA
J gene: TRBJ1-1
V gene: TRBV19
CDR3 protein: CASIQSLRGTEAFF
CDR3 DNA: TGTGCCAGTATCCAAAGTCTCCGGGGGACTGAAGCTTTCTTT

CDR3 length: 12
D gene: NA
clone size: NA
J gene: TRBJ2-3
V gene: TRBV7-2
CDR3 protein: CASSPYADTQYF
CDR3 DNA: TGTGCCAGCAGCCCCTATGCGGATACGCAGTATTTT

CDR3 length: 13
D gene: NA
clone size: NA
J gene: TRBJ1-5
V gene: TRBV6-5
CDR3 protein: CASRGGSNQPQHF
CDR3 DNA: TGTGCCAGCAGGGGTGGCAGCAATCAGCCCCAGCATTTT

CDR3 length: 15
D gene: NA
clone size: NA
J gene: TRBJ1-1
V gene: TRBV28
CDR3 protein: CASRRGNGWNTEAFF
CDR3 DNA: TGTGCCAGCAGACGGGGAAACGGATGGAACACTGAAGCTTTCTTT

CDR3 length: 13
D gene: NA
clone size: NA
J gene: TRBJ2-5
V gene: TRBV29-1
CDR3 protein: CSVNGQLQETQYF
CDR3 DNA: TGCAGCGTTAACGGACAGCTACAAGAGACCCAGTACTTC

CDR3 length: 18
D gene: NA
clone size: NA
J gene: TRBJ2-7
V gene: TRBV5-1
CDR3 protein: CASSLEIWAAKSTYEQYF
CDR3 DNA: TGCGCCAGCAGCTTGGAAATCTGGGCAGCCAAGAGTACCTACGAGCAGTACTTC

CDR3 length: 16
D gene: TRBD1
clone size: few
J gene: TRBJ2-1
V gene: TRBV7-9
CDR3 protein: CASSLAGRGRNNEQFF
CDR3 DNA: TGTGCCAGCAGCTTAGCGGGCAGGGGGCGCAACAATGAGCAGTTCTTC

CDR3 length: 15
D gene: TRBD2
clone size: NA
J gene: TRBJ2-7
V gene: TRBV19
CDR3 protein: CASSRYSGSAYEQYF
CDR3 DNA: TGTGCCAGTAGTAGATATAGCGGGTCAGCCTACGAGCAGTACTTC

CDR3 length: 16
D gene: NA
clone size: once
J gene: TRBJ1-3
V gene: TRBV18
CDR3 protein: CASSPLTDSSGNTIYF
CDR3 DNA: TGTGCCAGCTCACCACTGACAGATAGCTCTGGAAACACCATATATTTT

CDR3 length: 15
D gene: TRBD1
clone size: NA
J gene: TRBJ2-7
V gene: TRBV25-1
CDR3 protein: CASSEQGARSYEQYF
CDR3 DNA: TGTGCCAGCAGTGAACAGGGGGCTCGATCCTACGAGCAGTACTTC